These T cell receptor beta chains were read from a single sample in a study of control samples from healthy donors and cancer patients. The data were produced by immunoSEQ multiplex PCR, yet TCRdb's version contains in-frame clones alone and is incomplete. The sample holds 150,000 to 200,000 clones; 85% to 95% are singletons and the top ten take approximately 1.5%. Sequencing was carried out using blood. These receptors were collected from a man under 40 in good health. The CDR3 runs from the conserved cysteine through the conserved F or W. A D gene is named only where the DNA matches it firmly. The size field is filled for only some rows; it gives once, few, many or a size class.

V gene: TRBV24-1
clone size: .
D gene: .
J gene: TRBJ2-1
CDR3 DNA: TGTGCCACCGGGGACACAAGCTCCTACAATGAGCAGTTCTTC
CDR3 protein: CATGDTSSYNEQFF

V gene: TRBV5-6
clone size: .
D gene: .
J gene: TRBJ2-4
CDR3 DNA: TGTGCCAGCGCCCCTTGGGGTCCCAAAAACATTCAGTACTTC
CDR3 protein: CASAPWGPKNIQYF

V gene: TRBV30
clone size: .
D gene: .
J gene: TRBJ2-2
CDR3 DNA: TGTGCCTGGAGAGCCGGGACGATCGGGGAGCTGTTTTTT
CDR3 protein: CAWRAGTIGELFF

V gene: TRBV9
clone size: .
D gene: TRBD1
J gene: TRBJ2-2
CDR3 DNA: TGTGCCAGCAGCTCCGGGACAGGGAATGTCGGGGAGCTGTTTTTT
CDR3 protein: CASSSGTGNVGELFF

V gene: TRBV11-2
clone size: .
D gene: TRBD2
J gene: TRBJ2-1
CDR3 DNA: TGTGCCAGCAGCTTACTAGCGGGAGATGAGCAGTTCTTC
CDR3 protein: CASSLLAGDEQFF

V gene: TRBV27
clone size: .
D gene: TRBD2
J gene: TRBJ2-1
CDR3 DNA: TGTGCCAGCAGTGTGACTAGCGGGGCTTACAATGAGCAGTTCTTC
CDR3 protein: CASSVTSGAYNEQFF

V gene: TRBV24-1
clone size: .
D gene: .
J gene: TRBJ2-3
CDR3 DNA: TGTGCCTCGTCCTTCTCTTTCACAGATACGCAGTATTTT
CDR3 protein: CASSFSFTDTQYF

V gene: TRBV7-2
clone size: .
D gene: TRBD1
J gene: TRBJ2-7
CDR3 DNA: TGTGCCAGCAGCGCTCGGTCCGGGACAGGAGCCTACGAGCAGTACTTC
CDR3 protein: CASSARSGTGAYEQYF

V gene: TRBV6-6
clone size: .
D gene: TRBD1
J gene: TRBJ1-2
CDR3 DNA: TGTGCCACCCTACCCCCACAGGGGGCGGGAGGCTACACCTTC
CDR3 protein: CATLPPQGAGGYTF

V gene: TRBV10-1
clone size: .
D gene: .
J gene: TRBJ1-1
CDR3 DNA: TGCGCCAGCAGTGAGTCCCGGGGCGGCACTGAAGCTTTCTTT
CDR3 protein: CASSESRGGTEAFF

V gene: TRBV5-6
clone size: .
D gene: .
J gene: TRBJ1-6
CDR3 DNA: TGTGCCAGCAGCTTTAGGGCCCACCTCGGGGCCCTCCACTTT
CDR3 protein: CASSFRAHLGALHF

V gene: TRBV4-2
clone size: few
D gene: TRBD2
J gene: TRBJ2-7
CDR3 DNA: TGTGCCAGCAGCACACCCGGGACTAGCGCAGCCTACGAGCAGTACTTC
CDR3 protein: CASSTPGTSAAYEQYF